Below, one T cell receptor (beta chain) is given with its context. Authors' data handling: Scientists estimated how many nucleated cells there were by amplifying reference gene primers. Using immunoSEQ multiplex PCR, the repertoire was profiled, and TCRdb retains in-frame clones only, with some absent. The D gene and trimming were derived from the DNA, and the V and J assignments and clone size from that table. The table includes over 150,000 clones, nearly 80% detected once. These data belong to a study of blood T cell repertoires in COVID-19. Study-level information: Sites across the United States, Italy and Spain contributed samples from acute and convalescent COVID-19. From T cells, B-cell-depleted T cells, or PBMCs came the material, which was cDNA or gDNA.

This CDR3 is built from 17 residues. Germline CDR1 reads MNHEY; CDR2 reads SMNVEV (reference sequence). V dropped 5 bases and J dropped 4 bases, with 23 bases sitting between them. V is TRBV27 and J is TRBJ1-2, with D tentatively TRBD1 (6 bases). The clonotype comes from a man older than 75 with acute or convalescent COVID-19. Sequencing was performed on peripheral blood. The CDR3 DNA is TGTGCCAGCAGTGGTGGGCGGGGGCGAGGGGATACCTATGGCTACACCTTC. This sequence encodes CASSGGRGRGDTYGYTF.